The 27 T cell receptor beta chains reported below all come from one sample, sequenced in a study of response to subunit inactivated influenza vaccine. TCRdb analysed the RT-PCR reads with MiXCR anew, one entry per CDR3 protein. The sample consists of roughly 460,000 distinct CDR3 sequences, 11% of them appearing once. The starting material was PBMCs from blood, obtained 35 to 45 days after vaccination. Receptors were obtained from a man aged 50-59 years who received an inactivated influenza vaccine.

This clonotype was observed a handful of times. The chain uses TRBV4-3 and TRBJ2-7; 7 positions agree with TRBD1. There are 15 residues in the CDR3. The germline gives CDR1 LGHNA, CDR2 YSLEER. J was trimmed by 2 bases and V by 5 bases; bases with no gene match: 9. For the CDR3, the DNA is TGCGCCAGCAGCTATCGACAGGGCGCAGCCTACGAGCAGTACTTC. This translates into CASSYRQGAAYEQYF.

In its sample, this clonotype was seen a few times. This sequence joins TRBV6-2 or TRBV6-3 and TRBJ2-3; D is ambiguous. Germline CDR1 and CDR2: MNHEY and SVGEGT. V lost 8 bases, J lost 0 bases, and 12 bases lay in between. This CDR3 is 14 amino acids long. CDR3 DNA: TGTGCCAGCGGGTGGATCCCTAGCACAGATACGCAGTATTTT. Its translation: CASGWIPSTDTQYF.

V and J are TRBV20-1 and TRBJ1-4; D is unclear. Germline assignment: CDR1 DFQATT and CDR2 SNEGSKA (reference sequence). V was cut by 5 bases and J by 0 bases, with 13 bases left in between. CDR3 length: 15 amino acids. CDR3 amino acids: CSALPPTATNEKLFF. The CDR3 DNA sequence: TGCAGTGCTCTGCCCCCTACCGCAACTAATGAAAAACTGTTTTTT.

The chain links TRBV28 to TRBJ1-1; 9 bases align to TRBD1. V gave up 4 bases and J gave up 6 bases; unmatched junction bases: 9. Per the germline V gene, CDR1 is MDHEN and CDR2 is SYDVKM. The CDR3 length is 15 residues. This CDR3 reads CASSSGTGFVAEAFF. The CDR3, as DNA: TGTGCCAGCAGTTCCGGGACAGGGTTTGTAGCTGAAGCTTTCTTT.

This clonotype showed up many times. The chain recombines TRBV29-1 with TRBJ2-3; 10 bases match TRBD1. V lost 0 bases and J lost 2; bases outside the gene matches: 8. This CDR3 is 17 amino acids long. Germline V gene data show CDR1 as SQVTM and CDR2 as ANQGSEA. The CDR3 sequence: CSVEDFRQGAATDTQYF. The CDR3 bases are TGCAGCGTTGAAGACTTCCGACAGGGGGCGGCCACAGATACGCAGTATTTT.

The CDR3 bases are TGTGCCAGCTCACCACGTAAGACAGGGGGCAATGAGCAGTTCTTC. It translates to CASSPRKTGGNEQFF. The V and J genes are TRBV18 and TRBJ2-1, with TRBD1 identical over 9 bases. The germline CDR1 and CDR2 sequences are KGHSH and LQKENI. The CDR3 covers 15 residues. The V segment lost 1 base and the J segment 6 bases; nucleotides outside the gene matches: 4.

This clonotype was found many times. The V call is TRBV10-3, the J call TRBJ2-7; TRBD2 aligns across 8 bases. The CDR3 consists of 15 residues. Germline-derived CDR1 and CDR2 are ENHRY and SYGVKD. V lost 1 base, J lost 6 bases, and 8 bases stayed unmatched. CDR3 sequence: CAISELAGRLAEQYF. The CDR3 DNA sequence: TGTGCCATCAGTGAGTTAGCGGGGAGGTTGGCCGAGCAGTACTTC.

The chain is built from TRBV20-1 and TRBJ2-6; D is possibly TRBD1 or TRBD2 (6 bases each). Germline V lookup: CDR1 DFQATT, CDR2 SNEGSKA (reference sequence). The CDR3 length is 17 residues. Trimming removed 1 base at V and 0 bases at J, with 13 bases between. The DNA of the CDR3 is TGCAGTGCTAGAGTGGGGGGCTCCATCTCTGGGGCCAACGTCCTGACTTTC. Its translation is CSARVGGSISGANVLTF.

This clonotype was seen a handful of times. V and J are TRBV20-1 and TRBJ2-5; 7 bases match TRBD1. The germline V gene encodes CDR1 DFQATT and CDR2 SNEGSKA (reference sequence). Trimming removed 5 bases from V and 0 bases from J; junction bases left unmatched: 9. The CDR3 length is 15 residues. The CDR3: CSAPPGTDYQETQYF. The CDR3 nucleotides read TGCAGTGCTCCCCCCGGGACAGACTACCAAGAGACCCAGTACTTC.

This clonotype was recorded many times. This chain connects TRBV20-1 to TRBJ2-1, with D hard to call. Germline V gene sequence: CDR1 DFQATT, CDR2 SNEGSKA (reference sequence). The CDR3 is made up of 13 amino acids. V lost 6 bases to trimming and J lost 0 bases, with 9 bases between them. The CDR3 region is CSAHTSSYNEQFF. The CDR3 nucleotides read TGCAGTGCGCACACCAGCTCCTACAATGAGCAGTTCTTC.

In its sample, this clonotype was seen a few times. This rearrangement joins TRBV12-3 or TRBV12-4 to TRBJ2-7; the match to TRBD1 covers 10 bases. V lost 0 bases to trimming and J lost 1 base; unmatched junction nucleotides: 3. The CDR3 runs 16 residues. The DNA for the CDR3 is TGTGCCAGCAGTTTAGCCTCGGGACAGGGGTCCTACGAGCAGTACTTC. Translation gives CASSLASGQGSYEQYF.

This clonotype came up a few times. The chain couples TRBV6-2 or TRBV6-3 to TRBJ1-1; D remains ambiguous. V dropped 7 bases and J dropped 4 bases, with 7 bases sitting between them. The CDR3 runs 11 residues. Per germline, CDR1 MNHEY and CDR2 SVGEGT. The CDR3, as DNA: TGTGCCAGCAAGGGATTCACTGAAGCTTTCTTT. Its protein product is CASKGFTEAFF.

The table lists this clonotype with a few counts. This could be a read error, since a much larger clone is one nucleotide away. This chain links TRBV27 with TRBJ2-7; D remains unclear. The V gene's germline CDR1 is MNHEY and CDR2 SMNVEV (reference sequence). Trimming removed 6 bases from V and 0 bases from J, with 9 bases in between. The CDR3 covers 13 residues. The CDR3 sequence: CASRSPSSYEQYF. In DNA form, the CDR3 reads TGTGCCAGCAGGTCCCCGAGCTCCTACGAGCAGTACTTC.

The chain recombines TRBV12-3 or TRBV12-4 with TRBJ2-3; possible D gene TRBD1, 6 bases. This CDR3 is built from 15 residues. V lost 4 bases, J lost 1 base, and 12 bases lay in between. CDR3 loop: CASSWLGAGTDTQYF. CDR3 DNA sequence: TGTGCCAGCAGTTGGTTGGGGGCTGGCACAGATACGCAGTATTTT.

This clonotype came up a few times. V is TRBV12-3 or TRBV12-4 and J is TRBJ2-1; 12 bases match TRBD1. The CDR3 loop spans 17 amino acids. J lost 8 bases, V lost 4 bases, and 12 bases had no gene match. The CDR3 region is CASSWRTGTGGRDEQFF. The CDR3, as DNA: TGTGCCAGCAGTTGGCGAACCGGGACAGGGGGCAGAGATGAGCAGTTCTTC.

The chain employs TRBV9 and TRBJ2-1; D gene ambiguous. Germline V lookup: CDR1 SGDLS, CDR2 YYNGEE. This CDR3 has 15 amino acids. Deletions cut 0 bases from V and 3 bases from J, with 10 bases between. This chain's CDR3 is CASSVDWLLYNEQFF. CDR3 nucleotide sequence: TGTGCCAGCAGCGTAGACTGGCTCCTCTACAATGAGCAGTTCTTC. The full variable domain, completed using reference TRBV9 and TRBJ2-1, is DSGVTQTPKHLITATGQRVTLRCSPRSGDLSVYWYQQSLDQGLQFLIQYYNGEERAKGNILERFSAQQFPDLHSELNLSSLELGDSALYFCASSVDWLLYNEQFFGPGTRLTVL.

This clonotype was counted only a few times. The J gene is TRBJ1-5, the V gene TRBV6-2 or TRBV6-3, with 11 bases aligning to TRBD1. The CDR3 loop spans 15 amino acids. The V segment lost 5 bases and the J segment 7 bases; nucleotides outside the gene matches: 7. The germline CDR1 and CDR2 sequences are MNHEY and SVGEGT. The CDR3 protein is CASSITGQGVQPQHF. DNA for the CDR3: TGTGCCAGCAGTATTACGGGACAGGGGGTGCAGCCCCAGCATTTT.

This clonotype was observed many times. The chain is built from TRBV29-1 and TRBJ2-3; a possible D gene is TRBD2 (6 bases). The V end was cut by 6 bases, the J end by 2 bases, with 12 bases between. Per germline, CDR1 SQVTM and CDR2 ANQGSEA. The CDR3 totals 13 residues. The CDR3 sequence: CSVAERVTDTQYF. The CDR3, as DNA: TGCAGCGTGGCGGAGCGGGTCACAGATACGCAGTATTTT.

This clonotype was seen ten or more times. The chain joins TRBV7-8 to TRBJ2-7, with D maybe TRBD2 (5 bases). There are 13 residues in the CDR3. CDR1 is SGHVS, CDR2 FQNEAQ, per germline. Trimming left V 0 bases short and J 5 bases short, with 8 bases between. The CDR3 nucleotides read TGTGCCAGCAGCTTAGCGATCGGGGACGAGCAGTACTTC. Translating gives CASSLAIGDEQYF.

This clonotype was detected only a few times. The V call is TRBV4-2, the J call TRBJ2-1, with 12 bases aligning to TRBD2. CDR1 is LGHNA, CDR2 YNFKEQ, per germline. There are 17 residues in the CDR3. Germline trimming cut 0 bases from V and 7 bases from J; bases unmatched to any gene: 7. CDR3 loop: CASSQEVLAGGRNEQFF. As DNA, the CDR3 is TGTGCCAGCAGCCAAGAGGTACTAGCGGGGGGCCGGAATGAGCAGTTCTTC.

This clonotype was counted between two and nine times. The V gene is TRBV5-1, the J gene TRBJ1-3; the D gene is possibly TRBD1 (5 bases). The CDR3 runs to 14 residues. Germline CDR1 SGHRS, CDR2 YFSETQ. Trimming pared 3 bases from V and 0 bases from J, leaving 7 bases between. The CDR3 spells CASSSGLSGNTIYF. CDR3 nucleotides: TGCGCCAGCAGCTCGGGGCTCTCTGGAAACACCATATATTTT.

The rearrangement joins TRBV3-1 to TRBJ2-7; the D gene is possibly TRBD2 (5 bases). The CDR3 sequence is 14 residues long. Germline V CDR1 and CDR2: LGHDT, YNNKEL (reference sequence). Trimming took 4 bases from V and 9 from J, leaving 19 bases between them. CDR3 loop: CASSPIALRAGQYF. CDR3 nucleotides: TGTGCCAGCAGCCCCATCGCACTTAGGGCGGGGCAGTACTTC.

This chain connects TRBV4-2 to TRBJ2-3, with 7 bases that match TRBD2. The V segment lost 7 bases and the J segment 1 base; nucleotides outside the gene matches: 2. This CDR3 region has 13 residues. Germline CDR1 reads LGHNA; CDR2 reads YNFKEQ. The CDR3 loop is CASTAGGTDTQYF. The CDR3 region has the DNA TGTGCCAGCACGGCGGGAGGCACAGATACGCAGTATTTT.

This clonotype occurred many times. The chain has TRBV12-3 or TRBV12-4 and TRBJ2-3; the match to TRBD2 covers 8 bases. This CDR3 region has 15 residues. J was trimmed by 2 bases and V by 6 bases; bases with no gene match: 7. CDR3 DNA sequence: TGTGCCAGCAGCAACGGGGGGGAATACACAGATACGCAGTATTTT. Its protein product is CASSNGGEYTDTQYF.

There are a few counts of this clonotype. V and J are TRBV27 and TRBJ2-7, with D perhaps matching TRBD2 (6 bases). This CDR3 contains 13 residues. V was shortened by 4 bases and J by 2 bases, with 9 bases between the two germline ends. Germline CDR1 is MNHEY and CDR2 is SMNVEV (reference sequence). In DNA, the CDR3 is TGTGCCAGCAGTTGGCGGGGTACCTACGAGCAGTACTTC. It is translated as CASSWRGTYEQYF.

This clonotype has ten or more counts. The gene calls are TRBV4-2 and TRBJ2-5; D possibly corresponds to TRBD1 (5 bases). V shed 0 bases and J shed 4 bases, with 9 bases lying between them. The CDR3 is 14 residues long. Germline CDR1 is LGHNA and CDR2 is YNFKEQ. The CDR3 protein is CASSQEVQGETQYF. The DNA of the CDR3 is TGTGCCAGCAGCCAAGAGGTTCAGGGAGAGACCCAGTACTTC.

The chain links TRBV5-1 to TRBJ1-1; 7 positions match TRBD1. There are 11 residues in the CDR3. Germline trimming cut 7 bases from V and 11 bases from J; bases unmatched to any gene: 8. Germline assignment: CDR1 SGHRS and CDR2 YFSETQ. CDR3 amino acids: CASGRGREAFF. CDR3 sequence (DNA): TGCGCCAGCGGCAGGGGGAGAGAGGCTTTCTTT.